This T cell receptor (beta chain) was documented in a study of blood T cell repertoires in COVID-19. Background on the study: Samples taken during acute and convalescent COVID-19 were collected in the United States, Italy and Spain. T cells, B-cell-depleted T cells, or PBMCs supplied cDNA or gDNA.

In this sample, this clone turned up once. Germline CDR1 reads SGHNT; CDR2 reads YYREEE (reference sequence). The CDR3 extends over 15 amino acids. The junction had 9 bases not matched to a gene; V was cut back by 5 bases and J by 3 bases. Original analysis: By means of reference gene primer amplification, nucleated cell counts were estimated. Sequenced by immunoSEQ multiplex PCR; TCRdb stores in-frame clones only, minus some. That table gives V, J and clone size, and the DNA gave D and trimming. The sample carries 110,000 or so clones, over 60% recorded once. The source material was peripheral blood. The rearrangement uses TRBV5-4 and TRBJ1-1; 8 bases fit TRBD1. The TCR sequence derives from a human donor in a cohort sampled during active COVID-19. The CDR3 loop is CASRPTGERDTEAFF. In nucleotides, the CDR3 is TGTGCCAGCAGACCGACAGGGGAGCGGGACACTGAAGCTTTCTTT. The whole variable domain, filled in from reference TRBV5-4 and TRBJ1-1, reads ETGVTQSPTHLIKTRGQQVTLRCSSQSGHNTVSWYQQALGQGPQFIFQYYREEENGRGNFPPRFSGLQFPNYSSELNVNALELDDSALYLCASRPTGERDTEAFFGQGTRLTVV.